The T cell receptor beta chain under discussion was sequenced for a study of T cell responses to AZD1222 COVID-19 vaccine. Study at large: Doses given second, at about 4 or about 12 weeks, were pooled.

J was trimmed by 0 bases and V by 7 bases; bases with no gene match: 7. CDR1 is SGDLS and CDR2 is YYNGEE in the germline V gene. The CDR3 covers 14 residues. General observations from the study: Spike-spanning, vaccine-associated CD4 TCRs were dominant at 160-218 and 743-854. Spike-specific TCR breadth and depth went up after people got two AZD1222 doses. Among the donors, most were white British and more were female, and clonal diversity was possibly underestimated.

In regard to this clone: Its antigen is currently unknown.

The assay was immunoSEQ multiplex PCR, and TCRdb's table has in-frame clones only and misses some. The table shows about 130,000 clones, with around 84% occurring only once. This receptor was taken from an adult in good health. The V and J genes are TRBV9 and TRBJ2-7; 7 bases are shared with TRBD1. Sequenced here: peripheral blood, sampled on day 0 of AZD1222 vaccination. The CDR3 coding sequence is TGTGCCAGCGCTACAGGGGACCACTCCTACGAGCAGTACTTC. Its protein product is CASATGDHSYEQYF.